These T cell receptor beta chains were read from a single sample in a study of neurological immune-mediated disorders. From the 5' RACE reads, TCRdb called clonotypes with MiXCR, one entry per CDR3 protein. The data contain 45,000 or so distinct CDR3 sequences, roughly a fifth of them singletons. The sample taken for sequencing was PBMCs. The receptors derive from a man aged 60 to 69 with HTLV-1-associated myelopathy (HAM/TSP). Each CDR3 is given with its conserved first and last residue. Each record gives: D gene, V gene, J gene, clone size, CDR3 DNA, CDR3 protein. The D gene is left open where the match is weak. Only part of the rows carry a size: once, few, many, or a class if the clone is expanded.

d_call: NA; v_call: TRBV9; j_call: TRBJ2-3; clone_size: many; cdr3_nt: TGTGCCAGCAGCTCCCCTGGGGATACGCAGTATTTT; cdr3_aa: CASSSPGDTQYF
d_call: NA; v_call: TRBV20-1; j_call: TRBJ2-2; clone_size: many; cdr3_nt: TGCAGTGCTAACAGGAACACCGGGGAGCTGTTTTTT; cdr3_aa: CSANRNTGELFF
d_call: NA; v_call: TRBV29-1; j_call: TRBJ1-1; clone_size: many; cdr3_nt: TGCAGCGTTAGGCCCCCGATGAACACTGAAGCTTTCTTT; cdr3_aa: CSVRPPMNTEAFF
d_call: NA; v_call: TRBV7-2; j_call: TRBJ2-5; clone_size: many; cdr3_nt: TGTGCCAGCAGCTTCGGAGGAGGGCTTGGAGAGACCCAGTACTTC; cdr3_aa: CASSFGGGLGETQYF
d_call: NA; v_call: TRBV20-1; j_call: TRBJ2-5; clone_size: many; cdr3_nt: TGCAGTGCTTCGAGACAGGCGACCCCGGGGGAGACCCAGTACTTC; cdr3_aa: CSASRQATPGETQYF
d_call: NA; v_call: TRBV29-1; j_call: TRBJ2-5; clone_size: NA; cdr3_nt: TGCAGCGTTGGGGAGCGAGAGACCCAGTACTTC; cdr3_aa: CSVGERETQYF
d_call: TRBD1; v_call: TRBV5-1; j_call: TRBJ2-2; clone_size: many; cdr3_nt: TGCGCCAGCAGCTCGGGACAGGGGGCGAGGGAGCTGTTTTTT; cdr3_aa: CASSSGQGARELFF
d_call: NA; v_call: TRBV29-1; j_call: TRBJ2-1; clone_size: many; cdr3_nt: TGCAGCGTCCTTCAAATGCAGGGGGGGGCAGATGAGCAGTTCTTC; cdr3_aa: CSVLQMQGGADEQFF
d_call: TRBD1; v_call: TRBV5-4; j_call: TRBJ2-7; clone_size: many; cdr3_nt: TGTGCCAGCAGCTTGGGAGGGACAGGGGTAACCTACGAGCAGTACTTC; cdr3_aa: CASSLGGTGVTYEQYF
d_call: NA; v_call: TRBV5-1; j_call: TRBJ1-1; clone_size: many; cdr3_nt: TGCGCCAGCAGCTTGGGTTGGGTGAACACTGAAGCTTTCTTT; cdr3_aa: CASSLGWVNTEAFF